Detailed here is one T cell receptor (beta chain). The sample comes from a study of blood T cell repertoires in COVID-19. Study-level background: From the United States, Italy and Spain came samples of acute and convalescent COVID-19. PBMCs, B-cell-depleted T cells, or T cells were the source of the cDNA or gDNA that made up the material.

As handled by the study authors: Amplification of reference gene primers provided the estimated nucleated cell counts. This table comes from immunoSEQ multiplex PCR, and its TCRdb copy is limited to in-frame clones, with some not included. For V, J and clone size, that table is used; D and trimming come from the DNA. The table records approximately 140,000 clones, approximately 80% of them present only once. Germline-derived CDR1 and CDR2 are SGHKS and YYEKEE (reference sequence). The junction had 4 bases not matched to a gene; V was cut back by 2 bases and J by 2 bases. This CDR3 comprises 17 residues.

This TCR came from a human donor in a cohort sampled during active COVID-19. The chain carries TRBV5-5 and TRBJ2-1, with 13 positions matching TRBD2. Sequencing used peripheral blood. The CDR3 DNA reads TGTGCCAGCAGCTTAGGGACTAGCGGGGCCCCCTACAATGAGCAGTTCTTC. Its protein product is CASSLGTSGAPYNEQFF.